Given below is one T cell receptor beta chain in context. Its antigen is currently unknown. The data derive from a study of blood T cells in healthy people across ages. Combining a sample-barcoded 5' primer with a J-beta primer mix, a second PCR ran for roughly 6 to 11 cycles. Each CDR3 protein is one row after TCRdb ran MiXCR on the 5' RACE reads. This sample yields roughly 800,000 distinct CDR3 sequences, of which roughly 50% are seen a single time; about 20% belongs to the top ten. General observations from the study: PBMCs left unsorted prevented a conclusive naive versus antigen-experienced comparison. Strong correlation was found linking TCR beta diversity to naive T cell percentage.

The CDR3 consists of 13 residues. From germline, CDR1 is SGHNT and CDR2 YYREEE (reference sequence). V lost 1 base and J 11 bases, leaving 15 bases between the germline ends. The total RNA that was extracted per sample amounted to at least 5.5 micrograms. The receptor was isolated from a man aged 30 to 39 in good health. The genes are TRBV5-4 and TRBJ2-5, with D maybe TRBD2 (5 bases). Sequencing input: blood. The CDR3 bases are TGTGCCAGCAGCTTGACTAGTTTCGATGAGCAGTACTTC. The encoded protein is CASSLTSFDEQYF. Full variable domain (outside the CDR3, taken from reference TRBV5-4 and TRBJ2-5): ETGVTQSPTHLIKTRGQQVTLRCSSQSGHNTVSWYQQALGQGPQFIFQYYREEENGRGNFPPRFSGLQFPNYSSELNVNALELDDSALYLCASSLTSFDEQYFGPGTRLLVL.